The clone carrying this TCR beta chain was observed a handful of times. The data were obtained in a study of blood T cells in healthy people across ages. Then a second PCR, running roughly 6 to 12 cycles, was carried out with a sample-barcoded 5' primer and a J-beta primer mix. TCRdb analysed the 5' RACE reads with MiXCR anew, one entry per CDR3 protein. This table has about 730,000 distinct CDR3 sequences, about 40% appearing once. This CDR3 is built from 15 residues. CDR1 is SEHNR, CDR2 FQNEAQ, per germline (reference sequence). V lost 5 bases, J lost 2 bases, and 13 bases lay in between. The total RNA that was extracted per sample amounted to at least 5 micrograms.

The chain is built from TRBV7-9 and TRBJ2-1; perhaps TRBD2 as D (5 bases). The TCR sequence derives from a woman between 55 and 75 years old in good health. Source material: blood. Here the CDR3 DNA reads TGTGCCAGCAGCCCGCCGGGGTCGGCCTACAATGAGCAGTTCTTC. Its protein is CASSPPGSAYNEQFF.